The 20 T cell receptor beta chains below all came from one sample that was sequenced in a study of beta chain features in type 1 diabetes. Since all of the isolated RNA was reverse transcribed, expressed TCRB transcripts were what got sequenced. The method was immunoSEQ multiplex PCR; TCRdb's version includes in-frame clones alone and lacks a portion of them. The sample holds about 53,000 clones, around 50% seen once. Antigen specificity for these receptors is unknown. General observations from the study: Patients with Type 1 diabetes showed moderately but significantly shorter TCRB CDR3s in all four CD4+ subsets.

The sequenced material came from Tregs from blood. These receptor sequences come from a middle-aged woman with type 1 diabetes.

The chain combines TRBV4-3 with TRBJ2-1, with D tentatively TRBD1 (5 bases). Trimming cost V 2 bases and J 7 bases, with 12 bases left between them. The CDR3 is made up of 14 amino acids. Germline lookup yields CDR1 LGHNA and CDR2 YSLEER. CDR3 in DNA: TGCGCCAGCAGCCAACAGGACACGACGAATGAGCAGTTCTTC. Protein product: CASSQQDTTNEQFF.

This chain joins TRBV15 and TRBJ2-3, with D perhaps matching TRBD1 (5 bases). The V and J ends lost 5 bases and 1 base respectively, with 16 bases between them. Germline CDR1 reads LNHNV; CDR2 reads YYDKDF (reference sequence). The CDR3 totals 16 residues. In DNA form, the CDR3 reads TGTGCCACCAGCCCCCAGGGTCGACGCCGCACAGATACGCAGTATTTT. Protein product: CATSPQGRRRTDTQYF.

The J gene is TRBJ2-4, the V gene TRBV19, with 12 nucleotides matching TRBD1. Germline V gene data show CDR1 as LNHDA and CDR2 as SQIVND (reference sequence). CDR3 length equals 18 residues. V was pared by 7 bases and J by 2 bases, with 12 bases of the junction left unmatched. CDR3 region: CASTNQGTGGETKNIQYF. The CDR3 DNA reads TGTGCCAGTACCAACCAAGGGACAGGGGGCGAAACCAAAAACATTCAGTACTTC. The complete variable domain, with remaining parts taken from reference TRBV19 and TRBJ2-4, reads DGGITQSPKYLFRKEGQNVTLSCEQNLNHDAMYWYRQDPGQGLRLIYYSQIVNDFQKGDIAEGYSVSREKKESFPLTVTSAQKNPTAFYLCASTNQGTGGETKNIQYFGAGTRLSVL.

This clone appeared a few times. The chain is built from TRBV30 and TRBJ2-1, with D maybe TRBD2 (5 bases). The CDR3 consists of 12 residues. Germline CDR1 GTSNPN, CDR2 SVGIG (reference sequence). V was clipped by 3 bases and J by 4 bases, with 7 bases between them. Written as DNA, the CDR3 is TGTGCCTGGAGCGGGGTTTACAATGAGCAGTTCTTC. Amino acid sequence: CAWSGVYNEQFF.

The chain carries TRBV9 and TRBJ2-7; D is perhaps TRBD2 (6 bases). CDR1 SGDLS and CDR2 YYNGEE come from the germline V gene. CDR3 length: 14 amino acids. V gave up 4 bases and J gave up 0 bases, with 11 bases separating them. Written as DNA, the CDR3 is TGTGCCAGCAGCTTGGGACTTAGCTCCTACGAGCAGTACTTC. This sequence encodes CASSLGLSSYEQYF.

Only a few counts were recorded for this clone. The chain links TRBV7-9 to TRBJ2-5; D might be TRBD1 (7 bases). Germline V gene lookup returns CDR1 SEHNR and CDR2 FQNEAQ (reference sequence). The CDR3 sequence is 16 residues long. Deletions cut 5 bases from V and 5 bases from J, with 21 bases between. CDR3 nucleotide sequence: TGTGCCAGCAGCCCGGGCTTCGGAGGGGGCATCGAGACCCAGTACTTC. Amino acids: CASSPGFGGGIETQYF.

This chain uses TRBV18 with TRBJ2-3; D perhaps matches TRBD1 (5 bases). V lost 1 base to trimming and J lost 2 bases, with 13 bases between them. The germline gives CDR1 KGHSH, CDR2 LQKENI. The CDR3 covers 16 residues. CDR3 sequence reads: CASSPQGPLVTDTQYF. CDR3 nucleotides: TGTGCCAGCTCACCACAGGGGCCGCTAGTCACAGATACGCAGTATTTT. The whole variable domain, filled in from reference TRBV18 and TRBJ2-3, reads NAGVMQNPRHLVRRRGQEARLRCSPMKGHSHVYWYRQLPEEGLKFMVYLQKENIIDESGMPKERFSAEFPKEGPSILRIQQVVRGDSAAYFCASSPQGPLVTDTQYFGPGTRLTVL.

The genes are TRBV9 and TRBJ2-1; the D gene is possibly TRBD1 (6 bases). The V gene's germline CDR1 is SGDLS and CDR2 YYNGEE. V was trimmed by 4 bases and J by 10 bases, leaving 18 bases between them. This CDR3 has 14 amino acids. The chain's CDR3 is CASSIGQGFGEQFF. The CDR3, as DNA: TGTGCCAGCAGCATAGGGCAGGGGTTCGGGGAGCAGTTCTTC.

The chain combines TRBV28 with TRBJ1-2; D may be TRBD1 (5 bases). The CDR3 spans 13 residues. The V end lost 4 bases, the J end lost 8 bases, and 14 bases lay between the germline ends. Germline CDR1 is MDHEN and CDR2 is SYDVKM. The CDR3 region has the DNA TGTGCCAGCAGTTCCCGACCGGGGGAAGGCTACACCTTC. This translates into CASSSRPGEGYTF.

This chain connects TRBV5-6 to TRBJ1-1, with 7 positions matching TRBD1. Trimming at V came to 5 bases and at J to 8 bases, leaving 6 bases not matched to a gene. Germline V gene sequence: CDR1 SGHDT, CDR2 YYEEEE. The CDR3 length is 12 residues. The CDR3 DNA follows: TGTGCCAGCAGAAGGCCGGGACAGGAAGCTTTCTTT. Amino acid sequence: CASRRPGQEAFF.

This rearrangement joins TRBV6-6 to TRBJ2-1; 10 bases are shared with TRBD2. This CDR3 contains 14 residues. The V and J ends lost 6 bases and 10 bases, in that order; junction bases with no gene match: 9. Per the germline V gene, CDR1 is MNHNY and CDR2 is SVGAGI (reference sequence). The DNA of the CDR3 is TGTGCCAGCAGCTGGCTAGCGGGGGTTGAAGAGCAGTTCTTC. The encoded protein is CASSWLAGVEEQFF.

This chain connects TRBV7-2 to TRBJ1-5; TRBD1 aligns across 7 bases. The germline V gene encodes CDR1 SGHTA and CDR2 FQGNSA. Germline trimming cut 8 bases from V and 7 bases from J; bases unmatched to any gene: 8. The CDR3 runs 13 residues. The CDR3, as DNA: TGTGCCAGCCGACAGGGAAGCGGCCAGCCCCAGCATTTT. Amino acids: CASRQGSGQPQHF.

This clone appeared a few times. The CDR3 nucleotides read TGTGCCAGCTGCTCTGGGCCCGGGGAGCTGTTTTTT. This codes for CASCSGPGELFF. V is TRBV28 and J is TRBJ2-2, with D unresolved. This CDR3 contains 12 residues. V was clipped by 8 bases and J by 6 bases, with 10 bases between them. The germline V gene has CDR1 MDHEN and CDR2 SYDVKM.

In its sample, this clone is medium-sized. This chain joins TRBV7-2 and TRBJ1-5; D not certain. In germline, CDR1 is SGHTA, CDR2 FQGNSA. This CDR3 comprises 12 residues. Trimming took 1 base from V and 13 from J, leaving 11 bases between them. CDR3 in DNA: TGTGCCAGCAGCTTAGACTCCCAGGTTCAGCATTTT. Translating it yields CASSLDSQVQHF.

The rearrangement uses TRBV7-2 and TRBJ1-5; no reliable D call. Germline values: CDR1 SGHTA, CDR2 FQGNSA. V was cut by 3 bases and J by 6 bases, with 6 bases left in between. The CDR3 has 12 amino acids. The DNA of the CDR3 is TGTGCCAGCAGCTTGAGGAGTCAGCCCCAGCATTTT. Its protein product is CASSLRSQPQHF.

This sequence joins TRBV5-1 and TRBJ1-1, with 8 positions matching TRBD1. In germline, CDR1 is SGHRS, CDR2 YFSETQ. V lost 2 bases to trimming and J lost 1 base; unmatched junction nucleotides: 13. The CDR3 is made up of 18 amino acids. The CDR3 DNA is TGCGCCAGCAGCTTTGAGAGTTGGGCCACAGGGGGGAACACTGAAGCTTTCTTT. The encoded protein is CASSFESWATGGNTEAFF.

The chain combines TRBV4-1 with TRBJ2-6; D unresolved. The CDR3 covers 14 residues. Between the trimmed V and J ends, which lost 6 bases and 0 bases, there was a span of 6 bases. Germline V gene data show CDR1 as MGHRA and CDR2 as YSYEKL. The CDR3, as DNA: TGCGCCAGCAGTTGGAGCTCTGGGGCCAACGTCCTGACTTTC. Protein: CASSWSSGANVLTF.

The chain links TRBV5-4 to TRBJ1-1; D remains ambiguous. The CDR3 is 14 amino acids. The germline CDR1 and CDR2 sequences are SGHNT and YYREEE (reference sequence). Trimming left V 0 bases short and J 3 bases short, with 9 bases between. In DNA, the CDR3 is TGTGCCAGCAGCTTGGGTGGCGGCCACACTGAAGCTTTCTTT. This translates into CASSLGGGHTEAFF.

This rearrangement joins TRBV9 to TRBJ2-2; maybe TRBD1 (6 bases). From germline, CDR1 is SGDLS and CDR2 YYNGEE. The CDR3 has 14 amino acids. V was clipped by 5 bases and J by 0 bases, with 8 bases between them. CDR3 bases: TGTGCCAGCAGTCCAGGGGCGAACACCGGGGAGCTGTTTTTT. This codes for CASSPGANTGELFF.

This clone was seen only a few times. The genes are TRBV19 and TRBJ2-4, with 10 bases identical to TRBD1. From germline, CDR1 is LNHDA and CDR2 SQIVND (reference sequence). This CDR3 has 13 amino acids. With 5 bases clipped from V and 5 bases from J, the junction kept 0 bases outside the gene matches. The CDR3 region is CASSGQGENIQYF. CDR3 nucleotides: TGTGCCAGTAGTGGACAGGGGGAAAACATTCAGTACTTC.